Listed below are T cell receptor beta chains from one sample, sequenced in a study of T-cell memory formation after mild COVID-19. TCRdb analysed the 5' RACE reads with MiXCR anew, one entry per CDR3 protein. The sample carries some 600,000 distinct CDR3 sequences, roughly 17% recorded once. The sample consisted of PBMCs or a T cell subset sorted from them (not recorded which). Receptors were obtained from an adult woman who had mild COVID-19 (a few samples of this study predate the infection). Cell type and time point are not known. The CDR3 runs from the conserved cysteine through the conserved F or W. The D gene is left open where the match is weak. Clone size, where shown, is once, few, many, or a class for clones that have expanded.

j_gene: TRBJ2-1; abundance: NA; d_gene: TRBD2; v_gene: TRBV20-1; CDR3aa: CSALGLAGGYEQFF; CDR3nt: TGCAGTGCTTTGGGACTAGCGGGAGGGTATGAGCAGTTCTTC
j_gene: TRBJ2-5; abundance: NA; d_gene: NA; v_gene: TRBV12-3/TRBV12-4; CDR3aa: CASSRRGWRAQETQYF; CDR3nt: TGTGCCAGCAGCCGCCGGGGGTGGCGGGCACAAGAGACCCAGTACTTC
j_gene: TRBJ1-1; abundance: few; d_gene: NA; v_gene: TRBV25-1; CDR3aa: CASSAGTSTEAFF; CDR3nt: TGTGCCAGCAGCGCCGGGACATCCACTGAAGCTTTCTTT
j_gene: TRBJ2-6; abundance: NA; d_gene: TRBD1; v_gene: TRBV6-1; CDR3aa: CATGQGQSGANVLTF; CDR3nt: TGTGCCACTGGACAGGGGCAATCTGGGGCCAACGTCCTGACTTTC
j_gene: TRBJ2-4; abundance: NA; d_gene: NA; v_gene: TRBV7-3; CDR3aa: CASSSAAGPGGNIQYF; CDR3nt: TGTGCCAGCAGCTCCGCGGCAGGGCCCGGGGGAAACATTCAGTACTTC
j_gene: TRBJ2-7; abundance: few; d_gene: TRBD2; v_gene: TRBV11-2; CDR3aa: CASRRLAGGPSQYF; CDR3nt: TGTGCCAGCAGACGACTAGCGGGAGGGCCCTCGCAGTACTTC
j_gene: TRBJ2-3; abundance: few; d_gene: NA; v_gene: TRBV6-6; CDR3aa: CAIHKPGAGTQYF; CDR3nt: TGTGCCATCCATAAGCCGGGGGCGGGGACGCAGTATTTT
j_gene: TRBJ2-5; abundance: NA; d_gene: NA; v_gene: TRBV24-1; CDR3aa: CATSVGTGRQETQYF; CDR3nt: TGTGCCACCAGTGTAGGGACGGGGAGGCAAGAGACCCAGTACTTC
j_gene: TRBJ1-1; abundance: few; d_gene: TRBD1; v_gene: TRBV3-1; CDR3aa: CASSQTGVFTEAFF; CDR3nt: TGTGCCAGCAGCCAGACAGGGGTATTCACTGAAGCTTTCTTT
j_gene: TRBJ2-7; abundance: many; d_gene: TRBD2; v_gene: TRBV12-3/TRBV12-4; CDR3aa: CASSLIAGRGEQYF; CDR3nt: TGTGCCAGCAGTTTAATAGCGGGGAGGGGCGAGCAGTACTTC
j_gene: TRBJ1-6; abundance: NA; d_gene: NA; v_gene: TRBV6-5; CDR3aa: CASSALDSSYNSPLHF; CDR3nt: TGTGCCAGCAGTGCCCTTGACAGCTCCTATAATTCACCCCTCCACTTT
j_gene: TRBJ2-5; abundance: few; d_gene: TRBD2; v_gene: TRBV6-2/TRBV6-3; CDR3aa: CASNALAGGPPGETQYF; CDR3nt: TGTGCCAGCAACGCACTAGCGGGAGGCCCTCCGGGTGAGACCCAGTACTTC
j_gene: TRBJ1-1; abundance: NA; d_gene: NA; v_gene: TRBV24-1; CDR3aa: CATAGGFGNTEAFF; CDR3nt: TGTGCCACCGCGGGGGGGTTCGGGAACACTGAAGCTTTCTTT
j_gene: TRBJ1-3; abundance: few; d_gene: NA; v_gene: TRBV5-8; CDR3aa: CASSWLTAPIDGNTIYF; CDR3nt: TGTGCCAGCAGCTGGTTGACAGCTCCGATTGACGGAAACACCATATATTTT
j_gene: TRBJ1-2; abundance: NA; d_gene: NA; v_gene: TRBV30; CDR3aa: CAWSRGVVDGYTF; CDR3nt: TGTGCCTGGAGCCGGGGGGTTGTGGATGGCTACACCTTC
j_gene: TRBJ2-1; abundance: few; d_gene: NA; v_gene: TRBV4-3; CDR3aa: CASSQNPFLAYNEQFF; CDR3nt: TGCGCCAGCAGCCAAAATCCATTTCTAGCGTACAATGAGCAGTTCTTC
j_gene: TRBJ2-1; abundance: many; d_gene: NA; v_gene: TRBV7-2; CDR3aa: CASSSTGYSEQFF; CDR3nt: TGTGCCAGCAGCTCTACAGGGTACAGCGAGCAGTTCTTC
j_gene: TRBJ2-7; abundance: few; d_gene: TRBD2; v_gene: TRBV29-1; CDR3aa: CSVLPLTSGAPDEQYF; CDR3nt: TGCAGCGTTCTACCTTTGACTAGCGGGGCGCCGGACGAGCAGTACTTC
j_gene: TRBJ2-7; abundance: few; d_gene: TRBD1; v_gene: TRBV20-1; CDR3aa: CSARAGQGYEQYF; CDR3nt: TGCAGTGCTAGAGCGGGACAGGGCTACGAGCAGTACTTC
j_gene: TRBJ1-1; abundance: NA; d_gene: TRBD1; v_gene: TRBV30; CDR3aa: CAWSVGQGITEAFF; CDR3nt: TGTGCCTGGAGTGTCGGACAGGGGATCACTGAAGCTTTCTTT
j_gene: TRBJ1-1; abundance: NA; d_gene: TRBD1; v_gene: TRBV5-1; CDR3aa: CASSSGTGGSPNTEAFF; CDR3nt: TGCGCCAGCAGTTCCGGGACAGGGGGCTCGCCGAACACTGAAGCTTTCTTT
j_gene: TRBJ1-2; abundance: NA; d_gene: NA; v_gene: TRBV27; CDR3aa: CASSFRGYYGYTF; CDR3nt: TGTGCCAGCAGTTTTCGGGGGTACTATGGCTACACCTTC
j_gene: TRBJ1-1; abundance: NA; d_gene: NA; v_gene: TRBV7-6; CDR3aa: CASSLMGHMNTEAFF; CDR3nt: TGTGCCAGCAGCCTCATGGGACACATGAACACTGAAGCTTTCTTT
j_gene: TRBJ2-5; abundance: few; d_gene: TRBD2; v_gene: TRBV20-1; CDR3aa: CSPSGVKETQYF; CDR3nt: TGCAGCCCTAGCGGGGTAAAAGAGACCCAGTACTTC
j_gene: TRBJ2-3; abundance: few; d_gene: NA; v_gene: TRBV4-3; CDR3aa: CASSQDMLGVGADTQYF; CDR3nt: TGCGCCAGCAGCCAAGATATGTTGGGGGTTGGGGCAGATACGCAGTATTTT
j_gene: TRBJ2-1; abundance: many; d_gene: NA; v_gene: TRBV7-9; CDR3aa: CASSHNEQFF; CDR3nt: TGTGCCAGCAGCCACAATGAGCAGTTCTTC
j_gene: TRBJ1-2; abundance: few; d_gene: TRBD1; v_gene: TRBV9; CDR3aa: CASSPRTGSPPRYTF; CDR3nt: TGTGCCAGCAGCCCAAGGACAGGATCGCCCCCCCGCTACACCTTC
j_gene: TRBJ2-1; abundance: NA; d_gene: TRBD2; v_gene: TRBV12-3/TRBV12-4; CDR3aa: CASSSSGSFDEQFF; CDR3nt: TGTGCCAGCAGTTCTAGCGGGAGTTTCGATGAGCAGTTCTTC
j_gene: TRBJ1-3; abundance: many; d_gene: NA; v_gene: TRBV10-3; CDR3aa: CAISESPSSGNTIYF; CDR3nt: TGTGCCATCAGTGAGTCACCGTCCTCTGGAAACACCATATATTTT
j_gene: TRBJ1-1; abundance: NA; d_gene: NA; v_gene: TRBV24-1; CDR3aa: CATSDGGRAFF; CDR3nt: TGTGCCACCAGTGACGGCGGCCGGGCTTTCTTT
j_gene: TRBJ1-4; abundance: NA; d_gene: NA; v_gene: TRBV5-1; CDR3aa: CASSLLGSTNEKLFF; CDR3nt: TGCGCCAGCAGCTTGTTGGGGAGTACTAATGAAAAACTGTTTTTT
j_gene: TRBJ2-1; abundance: NA; d_gene: TRBD1; v_gene: TRBV5-6; CDR3aa: CASSYIDRDNNEQFF; CDR3nt: TGTGCCAGCAGCTATATTGACAGGGATAACAATGAGCAGTTCTTC
j_gene: TRBJ1-4; abundance: few; d_gene: TRBD1; v_gene: TRBV6-5; CDR3aa: CASSYSRDRYEKLFF; CDR3nt: TGTGCCAGCAGTTATTCCCGGGACAGATATGAAAAACTGTTTTTT
j_gene: TRBJ1-4; abundance: few; d_gene: TRBD1; v_gene: TRBV19; CDR3aa: CASTETGTAIEKLFF; CDR3nt: TGTGCCAGTACCGAAACCGGGACAGCTATTGAAAAACTGTTTTTT
j_gene: TRBJ1-2; abundance: few; d_gene: NA; v_gene: TRBV4-3; CDR3aa: CASSQDLWGAPAYGYTF; CDR3nt: TGCGCCAGCAGCCAAGATTTATGGGGGGCGCCGGCCTATGGCTACACCTTC
j_gene: TRBJ1-1; abundance: NA; d_gene: TRBD1; v_gene: TRBV9; CDR3aa: CASSAQTGLAEAFF; CDR3nt: TGTGCCAGCAGCGCCCAGACAGGGCTCGCTGAAGCTTTCTTT
j_gene: TRBJ2-7; abundance: few; d_gene: NA; v_gene: TRBV15; CDR3aa: CATSRGRDIPEQYF; CDR3nt: TGTGCCACCAGCCGGGGCCGGGACATACCTGAGCAGTACTTC
j_gene: TRBJ2-3; abundance: few; d_gene: NA; v_gene: TRBV6-1; CDR3aa: CASSELLGANTDTQYF; CDR3nt: TGTGCCAGCAGTGAACTTCTGGGCGCTAACACAGATACGCAGTATTTT
j_gene: TRBJ1-5; abundance: few; d_gene: NA; v_gene: TRBV6-1; CDR3aa: CASSQRVVPNQPQHF; CDR3nt: TGTGCCAGCAGTCAAAGGGTGGTTCCCAATCAGCCCCAGCATTTT
j_gene: TRBJ1-5; abundance: NA; d_gene: NA; v_gene: TRBV20-1; CDR3aa: CSAWLGREYQPQHF; CDR3nt: TGCAGTGCTTGGTTGGGCAGGGAATATCAGCCCCAGCATTTT
j_gene: TRBJ2-5; abundance: NA; d_gene: NA; v_gene: TRBV18; CDR3aa: CASSPSRGETQYF; CDR3nt: TGTGCCAGCTCACCATCCAGAGGCGAGACCCAGTACTTC
j_gene: TRBJ2-1; abundance: many; d_gene: TRBD1; v_gene: TRBV7-3; CDR3aa: CASSSQGMDEQFF; CDR3nt: TGTGCCAGCAGCTCACAGGGGATGGATGAGCAGTTCTTC
j_gene: TRBJ1-6; abundance: few; d_gene: NA; v_gene: TRBV7-9; CDR3aa: CASSLADPNSPLHF; CDR3nt: TGTGCCAGCAGCTTGGCGGACCCGAATTCACCCCTCCACTTT
j_gene: TRBJ2-7; abundance: NA; d_gene: TRBD2; v_gene: TRBV4-2; CDR3aa: CASSHATSGVGYEQYF; CDR3nt: TGTGCCAGCAGCCATGCCACTAGCGGGGTTGGCTACGAGCAGTACTTC
j_gene: TRBJ2-3; abundance: few; d_gene: TRBD2; v_gene: TRBV2; CDR3aa: CASRRGLAGGDTQYF; CDR3nt: TGTGCCAGCAGAAGAGGACTAGCGGGAGGAGATACGCAGTATTTT
j_gene: TRBJ2-5; abundance: NA; d_gene: NA; v_gene: TRBV18; CDR3aa: CASSPLLIFGQETQYF; CDR3nt: TGTGCCAGCTCACCACTCCTGATTTTTGGTCAAGAGACCCAGTACTTC
j_gene: TRBJ2-1; abundance: few; d_gene: TRBD1; v_gene: TRBV2; CDR3aa: CASNAIGTGRNEQFF; CDR3nt: TGTGCCAGCAACGCTATCGGGACAGGCCGCAATGAGCAGTTCTTC
j_gene: TRBJ2-1; abundance: once; d_gene: TRBD2; v_gene: TRBV6-4; CDR3aa: CASSDWLAGVGEQFF; CDR3nt: TGTGCCAGCAGTGACTGGCTAGCGGGAGTCGGTGAGCAGTTCTTC
j_gene: TRBJ2-1; abundance: NA; d_gene: NA; v_gene: TRBV19; CDR3aa: CASSMGRIYNEQFF; CDR3nt: TGTGCCAGTAGTATGGGACGTATATACAATGAGCAGTTCTTC
j_gene: TRBJ2-3; abundance: few; d_gene: NA; v_gene: TRBV20-1; CDR3aa: CSASKWGASGDTQYF; CDR3nt: TGCAGTGCTAGCAAGTGGGGGGCGTCGGGAGATACGCAGTATTTT
j_gene: TRBJ2-1; abundance: NA; d_gene: TRBD1; v_gene: TRBV5-1; CDR3aa: CASGDRNGWVEQFF; CDR3nt: TGCGCCAGCGGGGACAGAAACGGTTGGGTTGAGCAGTTCTTC
j_gene: TRBJ2-3; abundance: NA; d_gene: NA; v_gene: TRBV20-1; CDR3aa: CSASPSTDTQYF; CDR3nt: TGCAGTGCTAGTCCTAGCACAGATACGCAGTATTTT